The rows below give T cell receptor beta chains drawn from one sample of a study of tumor-infiltrating lymphocytes in localized non-small cell lung cancer. Produced via immunoSEQ multiplex PCR; TCRdb's table is partial and in-frame only. The sample comprises 7,000 or so clones, around 68% of which are singletons, and under 15% rests with the top ten. Sequenced: lung tumor tissue. All receptors derive from a human donor with non-small cell lung cancer. Both conserved end residues are part of each CDR3. Each record gives: clone size, D gene, V gene, J gene, CDR3 protein, CDR3 DNA. D genes are given only for firm matches. The size of a clone is reported for some rows only, either as once, few or many, or as a class for expanded clones.

.	TRBD1	TRBV6-1	TRBJ2-1	CASRGTGGLNEQFF	TGTGCCAGCAGAGGGACAGGGGGATTAAATGAGCAGTTCTTC
.	.	TRBV10-3	TRBJ1-1	CAISDGRSNTEAFF	TGTGCCATCAGTGACGGACGGTCGAACACTGAAGCTTTCTTT
.	TRBD2	TRBV5-5	TRBJ2-3	CASSFLPGTSGPNTQYF	TGTGCCAGCAGCTTCCTACCCGGGACTAGCGGCCCCAATACGCAGTATTTT
.	.	TRBV7-9	TRBJ2-1	CASSPYRSSYNEQFF	TGTGCCAGCAGCCCCTACCGGAGCTCCTACAATGAGCAGTTCTTC
medium-sized	.	TRBV7-7	TRBJ2-2	CASSLQDGHTGELFF	TGTGCCAGCAGCTTACAGGACGGCCACACCGGGGAGCTGTTTTTT
.	.	TRBV30	TRBJ1-6	CAWSSRIPGDSPLHF	TGTGCCTGGAGTAGCCGCATCCCCGGGGATTCACCCCTCCACTTT
.	.	TRBV7-3	TRBJ1-3	CASSLKGGEGNTIYF	TGTGCCAGCAGCTTAAAGGGAGGGGAAGGAAACACCATATATTTT
.	.	TRBV11-2	TRBJ1-2	CASSLDRFLGHGYTF	TGTGCCAGCAGCTTAGATCGTTTCCTGGGGCACGGCTACACCTTC
.	.	TRBV9	TRBJ2-5	CASSVGGFEQGAQYF	TGTGCCAGCAGCGTGGGGGGGTTCGAACAGGGCGCCCAGTACTTC
.	.	TRBV21-1	TRBJ1-1	CASSRSPGAPNTEAFF	TGTGCCAGCAGCAGATCTCCAGGGGCGCCGAACACTGAAGCTTTCTTT
few	.	TRBV10-2	TRBJ1-5	CASSEPNQPQHF	TGCGCCAGCAGTGAGCCAAATCAGCCCCAGCATTTT
.	.	TRBV27	TRBJ1-6	CASSLKVDSPLHF	TGTGCCAGCAGTTTAAAGGTGGATTCACCCCTCCACTTT
.	.	TRBV9	TRBJ2-3	CASSVGGRDTQYF	TGTGCCAGCAGCGTAGGCGGTCGGGATACGCAGTATTTT
few	.	TRBV27	TRBJ2-7	CASSLTSLAIYEQYF	TGTGCCAGCAGTTTAACTAGCTTAGCAATCTACGAGCAGTACTTC
.	TRBD1	TRBV5-1	TRBJ2-7	CASSLAGDRGKYEQYF	TGCGCCAGCAGCTTGGCCGGGGACAGGGGGAAGTACGAGCAGTACTTC
.	.	TRBV5-4	TRBJ2-6	CASSSQGSGANVLTF	TGTGCCAGCAGCTCTCAGGGGTCTGGGGCCAACGTCCTGACTTTC
.	TRBD2	TRBV27	TRBJ2-7	CASSFTAGTRYEQYF	TGTGCCAGCAGTTTCACAGCGGGGACTCGTTACGAGCAGTACTTC
.	TRBD1	TRBV10-1	TRBJ1-2	CASSDPGQDGYTF	TGCGCCAGCAGTGACCCGGGACAGGATGGCTACACCTTC
.	TRBD2	TRBV5-1	TRBJ2-1	CASSTSGGGSYNEQFF	TGCGCCAGTTCGACTAGCGGGGGTGGCTCCTACAATGAGCAGTTCTTC
.	.	TRBV7-9	TRBJ1-1	CASSSSRDGGGAFF	TGTGCCAGCAGCTCGTCCCGGGACGGTGGCGGAGCTTTCTTT
.	.	TRBV6-1	TRBJ2-5	CASSLERGIQETQYF	TGTGCCAGCTCCTTGGAACGGGGGATACAAGAGACCCAGTACTTC
.	TRBD1	TRBV11-2	TRBJ1-6	CASSLATGTGNSPLHF	TGTGCCAGCAGCTTAGCAACCGGGACAGGGAATTCACCCCTCCACTTT
.	.	TRBV11-2	TRBJ1-2	CASSLPKTGPLRGGYTF	TGTGCCAGCAGCTTACCAAAGACAGGACCACTTAGGGGCGGCTACACCTTC
.	TRBD1	TRBV6-5	TRBJ1-2	CASRRQGKENYGYTF	TGTGCCAGCAGAAGACAGGGGAAGGAGAACTATGGCTACACCTTC
.	.	TRBV5-4	TRBJ1-3	CASSLGDSGNTIYF	TGTGCCAGCAGCTTGGGCGACTCTGGAAACACCATATATTTT
few	.	TRBV7-9	TRBJ2-5	CASSPTTQDQETQYF	TGTGCCAGCAGCCCAACTACACAGGACCAAGAGACCCAGTACTTC
.	TRBD2	TRBV19	TRBJ2-3	CASSIALLAGGVDTQYF	TGTGCCAGTAGTATAGCTCTACTAGCGGGGGGCGTGGATACGCAGTATTTT
.	TRBD1	TRBV27	TRBJ1-1	CASRPTGDTEAFF	TGTGCCAGCAGGCCGACAGGGGACACTGAAGCTTTCTTT
.	.	TRBV20-1	TRBJ2-1	CSAPELDEQFF	TGCAGTGCCCCCGAATTGGACGAGCAGTTCTTC
few	TRBD1	TRBV4-1	TRBJ1-1	CASSQRGTGGRMNTEAFF	TGCGCCAGCAGCCAACGAGGGACAGGGGGTCGCATGAACACTGAAGCTTTCTTT
once	.	TRBV12-5	TRBJ2-1	CASGLGQSSYNEQFF	TGTGCTAGTGGTTTGGGGCAGAGCTCCTACAATGAGCAGTTCTTC
.	TRBD1	TRBV6-5	TRBJ1-2	CASSLPGQGHYGYTF	TGTGCCAGCAGCCTACCGGGACAGGGCCACTATGGCTACACCTTC
.	.	TRBV5-6	TRBJ1-2	CASGGYDYGYTF	TGTGCCAGCGGGGGTTACGACTATGGCTACACCTTC
.	TRBD2	TRBV5-1	TRBJ2-1	CASSLGSGGLDNEQFF	TGCGCCAGCAGCTTGGGGAGCGGGGGGCTTGACAATGAGCAGTTCTTC
.	TRBD2	TRBV7-2	TRBJ2-3	CASSITSGGGIYTDTQYF	TGTGCCAGCAGCATCACTAGCGGGGGCGGAATTTACACAGATACGCAGTATTTT
.	.	TRBV20-1	TRBJ2-1	CSASFYNEQFF	TGCAGTGCTAGTTTCTACAATGAGCAGTTCTTC
.	.	TRBV6-5	TRBJ1-1	CASSPQVKEAFF	TGTGCCAGCAGTCCGCAAGTAAAGGAAGCTTTCTTT
.	.	TRBV19	TRBJ2-5	CASGGDSLYQETQYF	TGTGCCAGTGGAGGGGACTCACTGTACCAAGAGACCCAGTACTTC
.	TRBD2	TRBV5-4	TRBJ2-1	CASSLDRGGVYNEQFF	TGTGCCAGCAGCTTGGACCGCGGGGGAGTCTACAATGAGCAGTTCTTC
.	TRBD2	TRBV7-9	TRBJ2-1	CASSLPNSGGRDEQFF	TGTGCCAGCAGTTTACCGAATAGCGGGGGGAGGGATGAGCAGTTCTTC
.	TRBD1	TRBV5-6	TRBJ2-1	CASSAPGQGIYNEQFF	TGTGCCAGCAGCGCGCCGGGACAGGGAATCTACAATGAGCAGTTCTTC
.	.	TRBV11-2	TRBJ1-3	CASLGGQHSGNTIYF	TGTGCCAGCCTAGGGGGGCAGCACTCTGGAAACACCATATATTTT
.	.	TRBV18	TRBJ1-6	CASSPPLKDSPLHF	TGTGCCAGCTCACCACCCCTAAAAGATTCACCCCTCCACTTT
.	.	TRBV20-1	TRBJ1-2	CSARDDYGYTF	TGCAGTGCTAGAGACGACTATGGCTACACCTTC
.	.	TRBV11-2	TRBJ2-1	CASSFLGTRNEQFF	TGTGCCAGCAGCTTCCTAGGTACGCGAAATGAGCAGTTCTTC
.	.	TRBV11-2	TRBJ1-2	CASSLDWGSPYGYTF	TGTGCCAGCAGCTTAGATTGGGGATCACCGTATGGCTACACCTTC
.	.	TRBV1	TRBJ1-6	CTSSHIKQGNNSPLHF	TGCACCAGCAGCCATATTAAACAGGGAAATAATTCACCCCTCCACTTT
.	TRBD1	TRBV29-1	TRBJ2-3	CSVLGQGSTDTQYF	TGCAGCGTTTTGGGACAGGGGAGCACAGATACGCAGTATTTT
.	TRBD1	TRBV4-3	TRBJ1-1	CASSQATTGGKNTEAFF	TGCGCCAGCAGCCAAGCCACGACAGGGGGCAAAAACACTGAAGCTTTCTTT
once	.	TRBV7-6	TRBJ1-6	CASSSDTSSPLHF	TGTGCCAGCAGCTCGGATACGAGTTCACCCCTCCACTTT
.	TRBD1	TRBV6-5	TRBJ1-1	CASRDLRGRNTEAFF	TGTGCCAGCAGAGACCTAAGGGGGCGGAACACTGAAGCTTTCTTT
.	TRBD2	TRBV7-8	TRBJ2-3	CASSPPGTRVTDTQYF	TGTGCCAGCAGCCCGCCGGGGACTAGGGTAACAGATACGCAGTATTTT
.	.	TRBV5-4	TRBJ2-2	CASSLEGRGTGELFF	TGTGCCAGCAGCTTGGAGGGGCGCGGCACCGGGGAGCTGTTTTTT
.	.	TRBV9	TRBJ2-2	CASSATTRVNTGELFF	TGTGCCAGCAGCGCGACTACTAGGGTGAACACCGGGGAGCTGTTTTTT
.	.	TRBV7-2	TRBJ2-7	CASSLGTAAGYEQYF	TGTGCCAGCAGCTTAGGAACAGCCGCAGGATACGAGCAGTACTTC
.	.	TRBV6-5	TRBJ2-3	CASSRKQGQGTQYF	TGTGCCAGCAGTAGGAAACAGGGTCAGGGTACGCAGTATTTT
once	.	TRBV27	TRBJ1-1	CAGSSRQDKAFF	TGTGCCGGCAGTTCCCGACAGGATAAAGCTTTCTTT
.	.	TRBV2	TRBJ1-3	CASSGGNAGNTIYF	TGTGCCAGCAGTGGGGGGAACGCTGGAAACACCATATATTTT
few	.	TRBV27	TRBJ2-3	CASRATAWPGDTQYF	TGTGCCAGCAGGGCGACTGCCTGGCCAGGGGATACGCAGTATTTT
.	TRBD2	TRBV7-2	TRBJ2-1	CASSLLGLAGANEQFF	TGTGCCAGCAGCTTACTCGGACTAGCGGGGGCCAATGAGCAGTTCTTC